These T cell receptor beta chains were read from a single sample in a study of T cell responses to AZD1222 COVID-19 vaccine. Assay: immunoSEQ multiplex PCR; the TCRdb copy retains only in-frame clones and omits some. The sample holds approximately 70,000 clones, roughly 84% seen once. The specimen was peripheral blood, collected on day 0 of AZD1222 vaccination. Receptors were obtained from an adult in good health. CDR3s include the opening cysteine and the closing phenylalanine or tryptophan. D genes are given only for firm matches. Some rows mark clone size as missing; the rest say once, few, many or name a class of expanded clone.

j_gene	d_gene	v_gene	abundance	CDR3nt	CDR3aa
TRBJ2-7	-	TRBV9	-	TGTGCCAGCAGCGTAGAGGGCTACGAGCAGTACTTC	CASSVEGYEQYF
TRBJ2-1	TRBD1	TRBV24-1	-	TGTGCCACCAGTGAGCCTACACAGGGGGCAATAATGAGAAATTACAATGAGCAGTTCTTC	CATSEPTQGAIMRNYNEQFF
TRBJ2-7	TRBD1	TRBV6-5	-	TGTGCCAGCAGTTACTCGATCCAGGGGGCCTACGAGCAGTACTTC	CASSYSIQGAYEQYF
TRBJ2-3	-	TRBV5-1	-	TGCGCCAGCACCCTGGGAGTGAGCACAGATACGCAGTATTTT	CASTLGVSTDTQYF
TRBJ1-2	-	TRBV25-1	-	TGTGCCAGCAGTGAATCAGGGAGCTATGGCTACACCTTC	CASSESGSYGYTF
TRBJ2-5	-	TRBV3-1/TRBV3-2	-	TGTGCCAGCAGCCAAAGCCAAGAGACCCAGTACTTC	CASSQSQETQYF
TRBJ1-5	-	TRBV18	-	TGTGCCAGCTCAGAGAGACAAACCTATAGCAATCAGCCCCAGCATTTT	CASSERQTYSNQPQHF
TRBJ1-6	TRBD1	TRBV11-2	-	TGTGCCAGCAGCTATCGGACAGGGGATTCACCCCTCCACTTT	CASSYRTGDSPLHF
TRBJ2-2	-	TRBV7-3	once	TGTGCCAGCAGCCCGGCTAGTGCGGACACCGGGGAGCTGTTTTTT	CASSPASADTGELFF
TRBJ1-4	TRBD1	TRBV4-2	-	TGTGCCAGCAGCCAAGCCGCGGGACAGGGAATTGAAAAACTGTTTTTT	CASSQAAGQGIEKLFF
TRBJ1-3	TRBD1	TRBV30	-	TGTGCCTGGAGTGGACAGGGTGCCGGAAACACCATATATTTT	CAWSGQGAGNTIYF
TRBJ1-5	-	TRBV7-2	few	TGTGCCAGCAGCTTAGTCGGTCAGGGGATAGGTCAGCCCCAGCATTTT	CASSLVGQGIGQPQHF
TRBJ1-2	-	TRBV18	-	TGTGCCAGCTCCCCCGTCCCGAACTATGGCTACACCTTC	CASSPVPNYGYTF
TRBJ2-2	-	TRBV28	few	TGTGCCAGCAGTTTTCGCGGGGAGCTGTTTTTT	CASSFRGELFF
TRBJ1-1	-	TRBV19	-	TGTGCCAGTAGAGCCTCCACATCCACAAGGAACACTGAAGCTTTCTTT	CASRASTSTRNTEAFF
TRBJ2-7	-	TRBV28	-	TGTGCCAGCAGTCCGAGCGGCTACGAGCAGTACTTC	CASSPSGYEQYF
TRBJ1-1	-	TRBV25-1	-	TGTGCCAGCAGTGAGCGGACGGGAAACACTGAAGCTTTCTTT	CASSERTGNTEAFF
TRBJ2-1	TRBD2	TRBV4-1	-	TGCGCCAGCAGCCAGGTCGGGACTAGCGGGGCTAGCTCCTACAATGAGCAGTTCTTC	CASSQVGTSGASSYNEQFF
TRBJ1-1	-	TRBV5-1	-	TGCGCCAGCAGCTTGGTATGGTTCGGCAGGGAGAACACTGAAGCTTTCTTT	CASSLVWFGRENTEAFF